These 21 T cell receptor beta chains share one sample of origin, sequenced in a study of shared clonotypes between healthy human individuals. The data were produced by immunoSEQ multiplex PCR, yet TCRdb's version contains in-frame clones alone and is incomplete. The profile shows approximately 470,000 clones, 78% of them singletons. The sequencing sample was made of PBMCs. These receptors were collected from a woman aged 40 to 50 in good health. Some clones in this sample may be carry-over from other donors' samples.

The chain couples TRBV5-1 to TRBJ1-5, with 10 bases fitting TRBD1. This CDR3 comprises 15 residues. Germline assignment: CDR1 SGHRS and CDR2 YFSETQ. V lost 0 bases and J lost 5; bases outside the gene matches: 2. In DNA, the CDR3 is TGCGCCAGCAGCTTGGGGACAGGGGGGGATCAGCCCCAGCATTTT. This translates into CASSLGTGGDQPQHF.

CDR3 in DNA: TGTGCCTGCTCACAGGGGCCACCGCAATTGCTGCTTGAGCAGTTCTTC. This translates into CACSQGPPQLLLEQFF. The chain joins TRBV30 to TRBJ2-1; 7 bases align to TRBD1. Germline V gene sequence: CDR1 GTSNPN, CDR2 SVGIG (reference sequence). With 6 bases clipped from V and 9 bases from J, the junction kept 20 bases outside the gene matches. The CDR3 is made up of 16 amino acids. Based on the CDR3 plus reference TRBV30 and TRBJ2-1, the full variable domain is SQTIHQWPATLVQPVGSPLSLECTVEGTSNPNLYWYRQAAGRGLQLLFYSVGIGQISSEVPQNLSASRPQDRQFILSSKKLLLSDSGFYLCACSQGPPQLLLEQFFGPGTRLTVL.

The chain recombines TRBV5-4 with TRBJ1-2; weak D call: TRBD1 (6 bases). Germline loops: CDR1 SGHNT, CDR2 YYREEE (reference sequence). Trimming left V 0 bases short and J 7 bases short, with 19 bases between. The CDR3 loop spans 16 amino acids. CDR3 loop: CASSLVGGGGNGGYTF. The CDR3 DNA reads as TGTGCCAGCAGCTTGGTTGGGGGGGGCGGAAATGGTGGCTACACCTTC. Based on the CDR3 plus reference TRBV5-4 and TRBJ1-2, the full variable domain is ETGVTQSPTHLIKTRGQQVTLRCSSQSGHNTVSWYQQALGQGPQFIFQYYREEENGRGNFPPRFSGLQFPNYSSELNVNALELDDSALYLCASSLVGGGGNGGYTFGSGTRLTVV.

This clone showed up just once. The CDR3 nucleotides are TGTGCCAGCACTCCGGCTAGCGGCGCCTACGAGCAGTACTTC. Translated, it gives CASTPASGAYEQYF. This sequence joins TRBV7-2 and TRBJ2-7; 7 bases match TRBD2. V was clipped by 7 bases and J by 2 bases; unmatched bases: 8. Germline assignment: CDR1 SGHTA and CDR2 FQGNSA. The CDR3 is made up of 14 amino acids.

This clone has a single count. V and J are TRBV10-3 and TRBJ1-3, with D uncertain. The CDR3 runs to 16 residues. In germline, CDR1 is ENHRY, CDR2 SYGVKD. Trimming removed 3 bases from V and 4 bases from J, with 16 bases in between. CDR3 nucleotide sequence: TGTGCCATCAGTGAATCCGGAACTACCCTCGGAAACACCATATATTTT. Its translation: CAISESGTTLGNTIYF.

V usage is TRBV7-6 and J usage is TRBJ2-1, with 15 bases that match TRBD2. This CDR3 has 18 residues. The V gene end was trimmed by 5 bases and the J gene end by 7 bases; junction bases not matched to a gene: 12. The germline gives CDR1 SGHVS, CDR2 FNYEAQ. In nucleotides, the CDR3 is TGTGCCAGCAGCCCGGGACTAGCGGGAGGACGGTTGGGGAATGAGCAGTTCTTC. Residues: CASSPGLAGGRLGNEQFF. Combining the CDR3 with reference TRBV7-6 and TRBJ2-1 gives the whole variable domain GAGVSQSPRYKVTKRGQDVALRCDPISGHVSLYWYRQALGQGPEFLTYFNYEAQQDKSGLPNDRFSAERPEGSISTLTIQRTEQRDSAMYRCASSPGLAGGRLGNEQFFGPGTRLTVL.

A few counts support this clone. This specimen includes other DNA sequences encoding the same CDR3. The chain joins TRBV18 to TRBJ2-7; 11 bases map to TRBD2. CDR1 and CDR2 (germline): KGHSH, LQKENI. V shed 2 bases, J shed 3 bases, and the junction held 12 bases outside the gene matches. The CDR3 loop spans 18 amino acids. Written as DNA, the CDR3 is TGTGCCAGCTCACCAGGGCCAGGAAAGACTAGCGGGAACTACGAGCAGTACTTC. Protein product: CASSPGPGKTSGNYEQYF.

The gene calls are TRBV6-5 and TRBJ1-4; D unclear. Germline CDR1 MNHEY, CDR2 SVGAGI. The CDR3 extends over 13 amino acids. V shed 0 bases and J shed 6 bases, with 5 bases lying between them. The CDR3 loop reads CASSYSGYEKLFF. CDR3 in DNA: TGTGCCAGCAGTTACTCAGGGTATGAAAAACTGTTTTTT.

The chain employs TRBV5-4 and TRBJ2-1; 13 bases fit TRBD2. This CDR3 spans 15 amino acids. Germline lookup yields CDR1 SGHNT and CDR2 YYREEE (reference sequence). V dropped 4 bases and J dropped 9; count of bases not matched to a gene: 7. The CDR3, as DNA: TGTGCCAGCAGCGGGGGACTAGCGGGATCGGGTGAGCAGTTCTTC. Residues: CASSGGLAGSGEQFF.

The chain uses TRBV6-1 and TRBJ2-5; no firm D call. This CDR3 has 12 amino acids. Trimming stripped 5 bases from V and 4 bases from J, with 8 bases between. Germline V CDR1 and CDR2: MNHNS, SASEGT. The CDR3 is CASSPIGETQYF. Written as DNA, the CDR3 is TGTGCCAGCAGTCCGATTGGAGAGACCCAGTACTTC.

The chain carries TRBV6-1 and TRBJ2-3; D gene unclear. The V gene lost 10 bases and the J gene lost 3 bases, with 14 bases spanning the gap. Germline values: CDR1 MNHNS, CDR2 SASEGT. This CDR3 is built from 13 residues. The DNA of the CDR3 is TGTGCCATCAGGCTTGGTGGGACAGATACGCAGTATTTT. Protein: CAIRLGGTDTQYF.

CDR3 in DNA: TGTGCCAGCAGCCGACAGCCGGGACAGGGGCGCGAGCAGTACTTC. This encodes CASSRQPGQGREQYF. The V gene is TRBV4-2, the J gene TRBJ2-7, with 10 nucleotides matching TRBD1. Trimming removed 4 bases from V and 6 bases from J; junction bases left unmatched: 9. The CDR3 contains 15 residues. Germline values: CDR1 LGHNA, CDR2 YNFKEQ.

This rearrangement joins TRBV5-4 to TRBJ1-3; D is unresolved. The ends were cut back, 2 bases at V and 0 bases at J, with 6 bases in the middle. The CDR3 runs to 14 residues. Germline loops: CDR1 SGHNT, CDR2 YYREEE (reference sequence). CDR3 in amino acids: CASSFQNSGNTIYF. CDR3 nucleotide sequence: TGTGCCAGCAGCTTCCAAAACTCTGGAAACACCATATATTTT.

This clone was seen just once. This chain joins TRBV29-1 and TRBJ1-2, with 7 positions matching TRBD1. The CDR3 contains 13 residues. Germline V gives CDR1 SQVTM, CDR2 ANQGSEA. J was trimmed by 0 bases and V by 7 bases; bases with no gene match: 5. CDR3 coding DNA: TGCAGCGCCGGGACAGATACTAACTATGGCTACACCTTC. Amino acids: CSAGTDTNYGYTF.

In its sample, this clone was seen once. This sequence joins TRBV18 and TRBJ2-2; D may be TRBD1 (7 bases). The germline gives CDR1 KGHSH, CDR2 LQKENI. V lost 6 bases and J lost 3, with 14 bases in between. The CDR3 covers 15 residues. The CDR3, as DNA: TGTGCCAGCTCGCGGGACAGTGGAGACACCGGGGAGCTGTTTTTT. Its protein is CASSRDSGDTGELFF.

With respect to this clone: This same CDR3 is encoded by further DNA sequences in the sample. This chain links TRBV30 with TRBJ2-7; the D gene is possibly TRBD1 (6 bases). The CDR3 sequence is 12 residues long. Germline V gene data show CDR1 as GTSNPN and CDR2 as SVGIG (reference sequence). V was pared by 2 bases and J by 3 bases, with 8 bases between. The CDR3 loop is CAWSRGSYEQYF. DNA for the CDR3: TGTGCCTGGAGTAGGGGGAGCTACGAGCAGTACTTC.

The chain employs TRBV11-2 and TRBJ2-7, with 8 positions matching TRBD2. The CDR3 runs 15 residues. CDR1 and CDR2 from the germline V gene are SGHAT and FQNNGV. V lost 5 bases, J lost 3 bases, and 9 bases stayed unmatched. The CDR3 sequence is CASSRRGGTGYEQYF. CDR3 DNA: TGTGCCAGCAGCCGCCGGGGGGGTACAGGCTACGAGCAGTACTTC.

This chain joins TRBV28 and TRBJ2-7; the D is unclear. CDR3 length equals 11 residues. Germline CDR1 reads MDHEN; CDR2 reads SYDVKM. V was pared by 8 bases and J by 0 bases, with 5 bases between. CDR3 DNA: TGTGCCAGCCAGAGCTCCTACGAGCAGTACTTC. Translating it yields CASQSSYEQYF.

This clone has a single count. The chain joins TRBV9 to TRBJ2-3, with D perhaps TRBD2 (5 bases). This CDR3 comprises 15 residues. V was trimmed by 1 base and J by 5 bases, leaving 14 bases between them. Germline V gene data show CDR1 as SGDLS and CDR2 as YYNGEE. The DNA of the CDR3 is TGTGCCAGCAGCGTAATTTCTAGCCGTGGAGATACGCAGTATTTT. Translation gives CASSVISSRGDTQYF.

This clone was seen only a few times. The chain joins TRBV18 to TRBJ1-4; 7 nucleotides align to TRBD1. V dropped 3 bases and J dropped 5; count of bases not matched to a gene: 6. The CDR3 length is 15 residues. Germline V lookup: CDR1 KGHSH, CDR2 LQKENI. The CDR3 sequence is CASSPMGQRNEKLFF. The CDR3, as DNA: TGTGCCAGCTCACCGATGGGACAGAGGAATGAAAAACTGTTTTTT.

This sequence joins TRBV2 and TRBJ1-1, with TRBD1 matching over 8 bases. The CDR3 contains 15 residues. The germline V gene encodes CDR1 SNHLY and CDR2 FYNNEI. J was trimmed by 5 bases and V by 6 bases; bases with no gene match: 11. The DNA of the CDR3 is TGTGCCAGCAGCAGAGACAGGGGACGGAATACTGAAGCTTTCTTT. Translated: CASSRDRGRNTEAFF.